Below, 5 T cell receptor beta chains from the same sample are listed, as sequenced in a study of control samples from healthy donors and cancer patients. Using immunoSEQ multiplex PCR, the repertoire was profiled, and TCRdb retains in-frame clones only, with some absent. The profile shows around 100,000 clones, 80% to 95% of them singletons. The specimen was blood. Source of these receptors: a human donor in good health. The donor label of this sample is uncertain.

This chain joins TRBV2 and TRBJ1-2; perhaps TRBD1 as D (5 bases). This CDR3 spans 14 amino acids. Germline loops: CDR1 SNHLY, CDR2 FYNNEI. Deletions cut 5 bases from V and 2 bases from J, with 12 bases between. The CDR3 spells CASSQTGSNYGYTF. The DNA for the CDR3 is TGTGCCAGCAGTCAAACAGGATCGAACTATGGCTACACCTTC.

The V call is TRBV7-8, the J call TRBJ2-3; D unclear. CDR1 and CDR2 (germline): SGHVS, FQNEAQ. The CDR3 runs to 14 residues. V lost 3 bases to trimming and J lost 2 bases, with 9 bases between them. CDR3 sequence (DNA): TGTGCCAGCAGCTTTGACACTTACACAGATACGCAGTATTTT. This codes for CASSFDTYTDTQYF.

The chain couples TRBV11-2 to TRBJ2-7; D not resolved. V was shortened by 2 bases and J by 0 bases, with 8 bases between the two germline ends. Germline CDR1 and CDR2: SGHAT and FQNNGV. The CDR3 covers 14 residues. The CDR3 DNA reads TGTGCCAGCAGCTTAAGCTCAGCCTCCTACGAGCAGTACGTC. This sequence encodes CASSLSSASYEQYV.

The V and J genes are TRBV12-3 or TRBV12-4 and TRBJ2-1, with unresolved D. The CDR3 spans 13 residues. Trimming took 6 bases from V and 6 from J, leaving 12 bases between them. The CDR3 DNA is TGTGCCAGCAGCCCTAACCCGTCCAATGAGCAGTTCTTC. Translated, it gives CASSPNPSNEQFF.

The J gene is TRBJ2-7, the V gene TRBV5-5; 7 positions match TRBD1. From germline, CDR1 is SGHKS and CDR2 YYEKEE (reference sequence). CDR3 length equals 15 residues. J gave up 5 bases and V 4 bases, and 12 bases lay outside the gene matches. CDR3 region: CASSPLRQGRDEQYF. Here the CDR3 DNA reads TGTGCCAGCAGCCCTTTACGACAGGGACGGGACGAGCAGTACTTC.